This TCR beta chain comes out of a study of early T cells in non-severe SARS-CoV-2 infection. TCRdb analysed the 5' RACE reads with MiXCR anew, one entry per CDR3 protein. Of about 38,000 distinct CDR3 sequences listed, 3.5% to 5% were seen once; the top ten hold about a sixth. Trimming removed 0 bases from V and 2 bases from J; junction bases left unmatched: 2. The CDR3 runs 15 residues. Germline assignment: CDR1 SQVTM and CDR2 ANQGSEA. Sequences were obtained from whole blood. The chain has TRBV29-1 and TRBJ2-3, with TRBD2 identical over 10 bases. This TCR came from an adult who was a healthcare worker with PCR-confirmed SARS-CoV-2 infection or an uninfected control (not recorded which). CDR3 in DNA: TGCAGCGTTGAAGATCTAGCGGGGGCCACAGATACGCAGTATTTT. Encoded protein: CSVEDLAGATDTQYF.